The 24 T cell receptor beta chains given below trace back to one sample, sequenced in a study of T cell responses to AZD1222 COVID-19 vaccine (dated by TCRdb to the early 2020s). In the paper's terms, the time point label means: baseline before first vaccination. In the paper's terms, the treatment or condition label means: meningococcal conjugate vaccine given as trial control. Receptor amplification or capture employed the immunoSEQ multiplex PCR assay. TCRdb holds this immuneACCESS table with in-frame rearrangements only. Some clones are missing; in checked studies, unresolved V genes explain under half, and the rest has no known cause. Across this sample there are about 89,000 clones, with around 91% seen only once. Less than 5.5% of the sample goes to the ten largest clones. The sample consisted of peripheral blood, taken on day 0 of MenACWY control vaccination. The receptors originated from an adult in good health.

The chain joins TRBV6-5 to TRBJ2-2, with TRBD2 matching over 8 bases. The CDR3 spans 15 residues. Trimming cost V 6 bases and J 6 bases; bases outside gene matches: 9. Germline CDR1 reads MNHEY; CDR2 reads SVGAGI. DNA for the CDR3: TGTGCCAGCAGGACCGGGACTAGTGGGCCCGGGGAGCTGTTTTTT. Its protein is CASRTGTSGPGELFF.

J is TRBJ2-7 and V is TRBV10-3; D unresolved. Germline V gene sequence: CDR1 ENHRY, CDR2 SYGVKD. The CDR3 runs 12 residues. Trimming removed 3 bases from V and 5 bases from J, with 8 bases in between. CDR3 region: CAISDMMDEQYF. The DNA of the CDR3 is TGTGCCATCAGTGACATGATGGACGAGCAGTACTTC.

The chain joins TRBV19 to TRBJ2-1; TRBD2 matches 12 bases. Germline CDR1 reads LNHDA; CDR2 reads SQIVND (reference sequence). The length of the CDR3 is 16 residues. Germline trimming cut 1 base from V and 6 bases from J; bases unmatched to any gene: 4. The CDR3 sequence: CASSIATSGRTNEQFF. The CDR3 coding sequence is TGTGCCAGTAGTATAGCCACTAGCGGGAGGACCAATGAGCAGTTCTTC.

The chain carries TRBV4-1 and TRBJ1-4; perhaps TRBD1 as D (5 bases). V lost 0 bases, J lost 8 bases, and 10 bases lay in between. The CDR3 is 14 amino acids. Germline assignment: CDR1 MGHRA and CDR2 YSYEKL. In DNA, the CDR3 is TGCGCCAGCAGCCAAGATCGGGGGAAAGAAAAACTGTTTTTT. It yields the protein CASSQDRGKEKLFF.

The V gene is TRBV7-9, the J gene TRBJ1-2; possible D gene TRBD1, 5 bases. Germline CDR1 and CDR2: SEHNR and FQNEAQ (reference sequence). This CDR3 has 16 amino acids. V was trimmed by 5 bases and J by 4 bases, leaving 20 bases between them. The chain's CDR3 is CASSNQGPELGYGYTF. The CDR3 DNA follows: TGTGCCAGCAGCAATCAGGGCCCCGAGTTAGGCTATGGCTACACCTTC.

This clone is a singleton in its sample. V usage is TRBV6-1 and J usage is TRBJ1-4; TRBD1 aligns across 10 bases. The germline gives CDR1 MNHNS, CDR2 SASEGT. The trim removed 2 bases at V and 8 bases at J, leaving 14 bases unmatched. This CDR3 is built from 18 residues. CDR3 sequence (DNA): TGTGCCAGCAGTGAACTCGGGCGACAGGGGGCGTCGGGGGAAAAACTGTTTTTT. This codes for CASSELGRQGASGEKLFF.

The V call is TRBV5-1, the J call TRBJ1-4; no reliable D call. Trimming shortened V by 3 bases and J by 8 bases, and 14 bases separated the two germline ends. Germline V gene sequence: CDR1 SGHRS, CDR2 YFSETQ. The CDR3 contains 14 residues. For the CDR3, the DNA is TGCGCCAGCAGCTCCGGGCATTCACAGGAAAAACTGTTTTTT. It translates to CASSSGHSQEKLFF.

This clone was counted ten times or more. The genes are TRBV6-4 and TRBJ2-1; TRBD2 matches 11 bases. Germline V CDR1 and CDR2: MRHNA, SNTAGT. After removal of 3 bases from V and 7 bases from J, the junction contained 8 bases not matched to a gene. The length of the CDR3 is 16 residues. CDR3 sequence (DNA): TGTGCCAGCAGTGAGATGGCTAGCGGGGGGTTGAATGAGCAGTTCTTC. Its translation is CASSEMASGGLNEQFF.

The J gene is TRBJ2-3, the V gene TRBV2; 13 bases line up with TRBD2. The junction had 2 bases not matched to a gene; V was cut back by 3 bases and J by 2 bases. Per the germline V gene, CDR1 is SNHLY and CDR2 is FYNNEI. This CDR3 region has 16 residues. DNA of the CDR3: TGTGCCAGCAGTGATGGGACTAGCGGGGTCACAGATACGCAGTATTTT. It yields the protein CASSDGTSGVTDTQYF.

V gene TRBV2 combines with J gene TRBJ1-5; a possible D gene is TRBD1 (6 bases). The CDR3 has 14 amino acids. The ends were cut back, 6 bases at V and 1 base at J, with 10 bases in the middle. Per germline, CDR1 SNHLY and CDR2 FYNNEI. CDR3 DNA sequence: TGTGCCAGCAGGGACAGCGTAAGCAATCAGCCCCAGCATTTT. Amino acids: CASRDSVSNQPQHF.

The V gene is TRBV28, the J gene TRBJ1-2, with 9 positions matching TRBD1. The V segment lost 8 bases and the J segment 4 bases; nucleotides outside the gene matches: 2. The germline V gene has CDR1 MDHEN and CDR2 SYDVKM. This CDR3 is built from 12 residues. The CDR3 DNA follows: TGTGCCAGCCTGACAGGGGGCTATGGCTACACCTTC. Its translation is CASLTGGYGYTF.

V is TRBV14 and J is TRBJ2-7; 7 positions match TRBD2. The CDR3 is made up of 15 amino acids. The V gene's germline CDR1 is SGHDN and CDR2 FVKESK. Trimming cost V 1 base and J 5 bases; bases outside gene matches: 8. The CDR3 is CASSQGWGGLHEQYF. The DNA of the CDR3 is TGTGCCAGCAGCCAAGGTTGGGGAGGGCTCCACGAGCAGTACTTC.

The gene calls are TRBV9 and TRBJ2-2; maybe TRBD2 (6 bases). From germline, CDR1 is SGDLS and CDR2 YYNGEE. This CDR3 spans 17 amino acids. V lost 4 bases and J lost 5, with 21 bases in between. The CDR3 reads CASSFYGTPAGTGELFF. The CDR3 DNA sequence: TGTGCCAGCAGCTTCTACGGGACCCCGGCGGGGACCGGGGAGCTGTTTTTT.

The chain joins TRBV9 to TRBJ2-7, with D perhaps matching TRBD1 (6 bases). The CDR3 covers 14 residues. V lost 0 bases and J 5 bases, leaving 12 bases between the germline ends. The germline V gene has CDR1 SGDLS and CDR2 YYNGEE. The CDR3 loop is CASSVGNRDDEQYF. The DNA for the CDR3 is TGTGCCAGCAGCGTAGGAAACAGGGACGACGAGCAGTACTTC.

The J gene is TRBJ1-2, the V gene TRBV4-3; D possibly corresponds to TRBD1 (6 bases). Germline CDR1 is LGHNA and CDR2 is YSLEER. The CDR3 is 14 amino acids. With 2 bases removed from V and 7 bases from J, the gap between germline ends came to 14 bases. The CDR3 coding sequence is TGCGCCAGCAGCCAATCGAACCAGGGGACTGGCTACACCTTC. This codes for CASSQSNQGTGYTF.

The J gene is TRBJ2-2, the V gene TRBV5-1; D possibly corresponds to TRBD1 (6 bases). Trimming removed 5 bases at V and 6 bases at J, with 8 bases between. Germline V gives CDR1 SGHRS, CDR2 YFSETQ. This CDR3 spans 12 amino acids. The CDR3: CASRGGPGELFF. DNA of the CDR3: TGCGCCAGCAGAGGGGGACCCGGGGAGCTGTTTTTT.

J is TRBJ1-5 and V is TRBV19; 7 bases fit TRBD1. Germline CDR1 and CDR2: LNHDA and SQIVND (reference sequence). This CDR3 contains 15 residues. Trimming cost V 6 bases and J 1 base; bases outside gene matches: 6. The CDR3 sequence: CASSTGDVSNQPQHF. In DNA form, the CDR3 reads TGTGCCAGTAGCACAGGGGATGTGAGCAATCAGCCCCAGCATTTT.

The chain is built from TRBV6-6 and TRBJ1-2; a possible D gene is TRBD1 (6 bases). V lost 2 bases and J 4 bases, leaving 17 bases between the germline ends. This CDR3 is 16 amino acids long. Germline CDR1 and CDR2: MNHNY and SVGAGI (reference sequence). The CDR3 reads CASSYGQSPARYGYTF. CDR3 bases: TGTGCCAGCAGTTACGGACAGAGTCCGGCCCGCTATGGCTACACCTTC.

The CDR3 is CASRRGGSGANVLTF. Written as DNA, the CDR3 is TGTGCCAGCAGGAGAGGCGGCTCTGGGGCCAACGTCCTGACTTTC. The chain carries TRBV7-3 and TRBJ2-6, with D uncertain. V lost 6 bases and J lost 0, with 9 bases in between. This CDR3 comprises 15 residues. Per the germline V gene, CDR1 is SGHTA and CDR2 is FQGTGA.

CDR3 bases: TGTGCCAGCAGCTTACCGGGGGGCAATGAGCAGTTCTTC. Its protein product is CASSLPGGNEQFF. This chain links TRBV7-3 with TRBJ2-1, with 7 bases lining up with TRBD2. V lost 2 bases and J lost 6; bases outside the gene matches: 1. The germline V gene encodes CDR1 SGHTA and CDR2 FQGTGA. This CDR3 contains 13 residues.

The CDR3 region is CASSEYRTGVNNEQFF. In DNA form, the CDR3 reads TGTGCCAGCAGTGAATACCGGACAGGGGTAAACAATGAGCAGTTCTTC. The V call is TRBV2, the J call TRBJ2-1, with 9 bases fitting TRBD1. This CDR3 comprises 16 residues. The ends lost 2 bases at V and 5 bases at J; junction bases unmatched: 7. CDR1 SNHLY and CDR2 FYNNEI come from the germline V gene. The variable domain in full, with the rest retrieved from reference TRBV2 and TRBJ2-1, is EPEVTQTPSHQVTQMGQEVILRCVPISNHLYFYWYRQILGQKVEFLVSFYNNEISEKSEIFDDQFSVERPDGSNFTLKIRSTKLEDSAMYFCASSEYRTGVNNEQFFGPGTRLTVL.

The chain combines TRBV10-2 with TRBJ2-3, with D maybe TRBD2 (6 bases). The germline V gene encodes CDR1 WSHSY and CDR2 SAAADI. The CDR3 spans 15 residues. The V end lost 0 bases, the J end lost 2 bases, and 9 bases lay between the germline ends. In DNA form, the CDR3 reads TGCGCCAGCAGTGAGTCGCGGGACCCCACAGATACGCAGTATTTT. It specifies CASSESRDPTDTQYF.

The CDR3 protein is CASSPPSRVDGGYTF. The CDR3 bases are TGTGCCAGCTCACCACCAAGCAGGGTAGACGGAGGCTACACCTTC. The chain joins TRBV18 to TRBJ1-2; TRBD1 is a possible D gene (5 bases). Trimming pared 0 bases from V and 8 bases from J, leaving 16 bases between. Germline CDR1 and CDR2: KGHSH and LQKENI. CDR3 length equals 15 residues.

V and J are TRBV5-1 and TRBJ2-7; TRBD1 aligns across 7 bases. The CDR3 runs 14 residues. J gave up 7 bases and V 4 bases, and 11 bases lay outside the gene matches. Germline-derived CDR1 and CDR2 are SGHRS and YFSETQ. CDR3 in DNA: TGCGCCAGCAGCATGACAGGGATATTGTGGGAGCAGTACTTC. This sequence encodes CASSMTGILWEQYF.